This T cell receptor beta chain was identified during a study of cytomegalovirus exposure and HLA in healthy donors. This CDR3 has 13 residues. The germline gives CDR1 SGHRS, CDR2 YFSETQ. Trimming removed 5 bases at V and 1 base at J, with 9 bases between. Both 60 Vbeta primers and 13 Jbeta primers went into the PCR. Sequenced by immunoSEQ multiplex PCR; TCRdb stores in-frame clones only, minus some. The sample includes about 130,000 clones, under 90% of them seen just once. The TCR sequence derives from a middle-aged woman in good health and CMV-seronegative. The chain recombines TRBV5-1 with TRBJ1-2; no clear D gene. Source material: PBMCs. CDR3 DNA sequence: TGCGCCAGCAGAATCGACTTTAACTATGGCTACACCTTC. This codes for CASRIDFNYGYTF.